Below, one TCR beta chain is given with its context. What it recognizes is unknown. Sequenced by immunoSEQ multiplex PCR; TCRdb stores in-frame clones only, minus some. Here the sample spans approximately 110,000 clones, roughly 90% being singletons. The data were obtained in a study of a mutant IDH1 vaccine in newly diagnosed glioma. Germline V lookup: CDR1 MNHEY, CDR2 SMNVEV (reference sequence). Trimming shortened V by 6 bases and J by 7 bases, and 15 bases separated the two germline ends. This CDR3 contains 13 residues. The time point is: week 11, during vaccination. In every dose of vaccine, 300 ug of mutant IDH1 20-mer peptide was given alongside topical imiquimod.

The chain is built from TRBV27 and TRBJ1-2, with no clear D. The receptor's source is a woman aged 45 to 65 with glioma. This material consisted of PBMCs, taken from a glioma patient whose treatment included an IDH1 peptide vaccine. CDR3 in DNA: TGTGCCAGCAGCCTTTCCCCTGTGAGTGGCTACACCTTC. It yields the protein CASSLSPVSGYTF.